Listed here are 30 T cell receptor beta chains from one sample, sequenced in a study of PD-1 blockade in classical Hodgkin lymphoma. Repertoires were generated with immunoSEQ multiplex PCR, while TCRdb's copy carries only in-frame clones and drops some. Of about 93,000 clones listed, approximately 78% are singletons. Time point given: cycle 4 day 1 (C4D1), after 5 to 7 weeks of nivolumab. Each of the patients experienced relapse following autologous stem cell transplantation, and their brentuximab vedotin exposure differed. Material: peripheral blood mononuclear cells (PBMCs), obtained before the fourth cycle of nivolumab. These receptors were obtained from a human donor with classical Hodgkin lymphoma.

This chain joins TRBV27 and TRBJ1-2, with D possibly matching TRBD1 (5 bases). Germline loops: CDR1 MNHEY, CDR2 SMNVEV (reference sequence). The CDR3 is made up of 13 amino acids. Trimming left V 3 bases short and J 7 bases short, with 12 bases between. This chain's CDR3 is CASSFQGGFGYTF. For the CDR3, the DNA is TGTGCCAGCAGTTTCCAGGGTGGATTTGGCTACACCTTC.

Note on this clone: The sample has other DNA sequences that encode this CDR3 too. The CDR3 sequence: CASSPTGDYGYTF. DNA of the CDR3: TGTGCCAGTAGTCCAACAGGGGACTATGGCTACACCTTC. The chain has TRBV19 and TRBJ1-2, with 7 bases lining up with TRBD1. From germline, CDR1 is LNHDA and CDR2 SQIVND (reference sequence). CDR3 length: 13 amino acids. The V segment lost 5 bases and the J segment 3 bases; nucleotides outside the gene matches: 3.

This chain joins TRBV6-6 and TRBJ1-1, with unresolved D. The CDR3 is 12 amino acids. Germline CDR1 is MNHNY and CDR2 is SVGAGI (reference sequence). The V end lost 7 bases, the J end lost 1 base, and 7 bases lay between the germline ends. CDR3 coding DNA: TGTGCCAGCACCGCGGAGAACACTGAAGCTTTCTTT. Translating it yields CASTAENTEAFF.

J is TRBJ1-1 and V is TRBV10-3; D unclear. CDR3 length: 14 residues. Germline values: CDR1 ENHRY, CDR2 SYGVKD. Trimming removed 2 bases from V and 0 bases from J, with 7 bases in between. DNA of the CDR3: TGTGCCATCAGTGAGGAGATTATGAACACTGAAGCTTTCTTT. Amino acid sequence: CAISEEIMNTEAFF.

V gene TRBV5-1 combines with J gene TRBJ2-5; 10 nucleotides match TRBD2. Germline V gene data show CDR1 as SGHRS and CDR2 as YFSETQ. This CDR3 has 16 amino acids. Trimming at V came to 0 bases and at J to 5 bases, leaving 7 bases not matched to a gene. CDR3: CASSLAVLAGVETQYF. The CDR3 DNA reads as TGCGCCAGCAGCTTGGCCGTGCTAGCGGGAGTGGAGACCCAGTACTTC.

V is TRBV10-2 and J is TRBJ1-6; TRBD1 matches 7 bases. V lost 7 bases to trimming and J lost 8 bases; unmatched junction nucleotides: 5. This CDR3 spans 13 amino acids. Germline loops: CDR1 WSHSY, CDR2 SAAADI. The CDR3 reads CASKGTVDSPLHF. In nucleotides, the CDR3 is TGCGCCAGCAAGGGGACAGTCGATTCACCCCTCCACTTT.

The gene calls are TRBV5-1 and TRBJ1-6; 10 nucleotides line up with TRBD1. The CDR3 extends over 13 amino acids. Unmatched junction bases numbered 2, after V lost 7 bases and J lost 7 bases. Germline V CDR1 and CDR2: SGHRS, YFSETQ. The CDR3 bases are TGCGCCAGCTGGACAGGGGGAAATTCACCCCTCCACTTT. Its protein product is CASWTGGNSPLHF.

The J gene is TRBJ2-3, the V gene TRBV13; 9 positions match TRBD1. In germline, CDR1 is PRHDT, CDR2 FYEKMQ (reference sequence). The trim removed 5 bases at V and 5 bases at J, leaving 8 bases unmatched. This CDR3 is built from 15 residues. Here the CDR3 DNA reads TGTGCCAGCAGCCCGACAGGGGGGCGAGGAGATACGCAGTATTTT. It specifies CASSPTGGRGDTQYF.

V gene TRBV14 combines with J gene TRBJ2-2, with 11 bases identical to TRBD2. V shed 3 bases and J 4 bases; nucleotides not matched to a gene: 13. The CDR3 has 19 amino acids. Germline assignment: CDR1 SGHDN and CDR2 FVKESK. Written as DNA, the CDR3 is TGTGCCAGCAGCCAGGCCGGGACTAGCGGAGAGATAAGCACCGGGGAGCTGTTTTTT. Its protein product is CASSQAGTSGEISTGELFF.

This clone occurred a few times. The genes are TRBV21-1 and TRBJ2-1; the table's D gene call, TRBD2, was not cross checked with the DNA. TRBV21-1 represents a pseudogene. This CDR3 region has 20 residues. DNA for the CDR3: TGTGCCAGCAGCAAAGGCATGAGAGAGCGGGAACAGGGAGCCTACAATGAGCAGTTCTTC. Protein sequence: CASSKGMREREQGAYNEQFF.

This clone was detected a few times. The V gene is TRBV18, the J gene TRBJ1-2, with 10 bases aligning to TRBD1. The CDR3 loop spans 15 amino acids. The J segment lost 4 bases and the V segment lost 3 bases, leaving 5 bases of the junction unmatched. Germline V gives CDR1 KGHSH, CDR2 LQKENI. As DNA, the CDR3 is TGTGCCAGCTCACCCACCGGGACAGGGGCCTATGGCTACACCTTC. It is translated as CASSPTGTGAYGYTF. Variable domain in full (rest from reference TRBV18 and TRBJ1-2): NAGVMQNPRHLVRRRGQEARLRCSPMKGHSHVYWYRQLPEEGLKFMVYLQKENIIDESGMPKERFSAEFPKEGPSILRIQQVVRGDSAAYFCASSPTGTGAYGYTFGSGTRLTVV.

This clone was seen only once. V usage is TRBV10-3 and J usage is TRBJ2-7; TRBD1 might be the D (6 bases). V dropped 10 bases and J dropped 2 bases, with 15 bases sitting between them. Germline V CDR1 and CDR2: ENHRY, SYGVKD. The CDR3 consists of 13 residues. The CDR3 sequence is CATVGGRAYEQYF. CDR3 DNA sequence: TGTGCCACCGTAGGGGGTCGGGCCTACGAGCAGTACTTC.

J is TRBJ2-3 and V is TRBV7-9; no firm D call. Germline V gives CDR1 SEHNR, CDR2 FQNEAQ (reference sequence). The CDR3 consists of 13 residues. Between the trimmed V and J ends, which lost 5 bases and 2 bases, there was a span of 8 bases. The CDR3, as DNA: TGTGCCAGCAGCCCCCGGGCCACAGATACGCAGTATTTT. This sequence encodes CASSPRATDTQYF.

The rearrangement uses TRBV7-2 and TRBJ1-5; TRBD1 might be the D (5 bases). This CDR3 is built from 15 residues. From germline, CDR1 is SGHTA and CDR2 FQGNSA. Trimming took off 7 bases at V and 4 bases at J, with 17 bases between the two ends. This CDR3 is CASNPGGGTNQPQHF. CDR3 nucleotides: TGTGCCAGCAACCCCGGCGGGGGAACTAATCAGCCCCAGCATTTT.

The rearrangement joins TRBV4-2 to TRBJ2-7; 10 bases map to TRBD2. The germline gives CDR1 LGHNA, CDR2 YNFKEQ. V lost 3 bases and J lost 3; bases outside the gene matches: 8. This CDR3 comprises 16 residues. The DNA of the CDR3 is TGTGCCAGCAGCCAGGGAAGGGCTAGCGGGGGCTACGAGCAGTACTTC. It yields the protein CASSQGRASGGYEQYF.

The J gene is TRBJ1-6, the V gene TRBV19; a possible D gene is TRBD1 (6 bases). The CDR3 covers 15 residues. The germline V gene encodes CDR1 LNHDA and CDR2 SQIVND (reference sequence). V shed 5 bases and J shed 2 bases, with 10 bases lying between them. For the CDR3, the DNA is TGTGCCAGTAGTTCAGGGGATACCTATAATTCACCCCTCCACTTT. This encodes CASSSGDTYNSPLHF.

The chain uses TRBV7-3 and TRBJ2-1; no definite D call. The V gene lost 4 bases and the J gene lost 7 bases, with 11 bases spanning the gap. The V gene's germline CDR1 is SGHTA and CDR2 FQGTGA. CDR3 length: 13 amino acids. CDR3 in DNA: TGTGCCAGCAGCTCAGGTGGTGGAAATGAGCAGTTCTTC. Its protein product is CASSSGGGNEQFF.

This clone has just a few counts. The chain has TRBV11-1 and TRBJ1-4; no firm D call. Trimming left V 1 base short and J 7 bases short, with 13 bases between. The CDR3 contains 15 residues. Germline loops: CDR1 SGHAT, CDR2 FQDESV (reference sequence). The CDR3 bases are TGTGCCAGCAGCTTAGAAGGGAGAAGAGGTGAAAAACTGTTTTTT. It specifies CASSLEGRRGEKLFF.

The chain is built from TRBV29-1 and TRBJ2-1, with D uncertain. The ends were cut back, 6 bases at V and 0 bases at J, with 6 bases in the middle. Germline assignment: CDR1 SQVTM and CDR2 ANQGSEA. CDR3 length: 12 amino acids. This CDR3 reads CSVGRSYNEQFF. CDR3 in DNA: TGCAGCGTGGGCCGCTCCTACAATGAGCAGTTCTTC.

The gene calls are TRBV6-4 and TRBJ1-6; 9 nucleotides align to TRBD1. The CDR3 loop spans 16 amino acids. Germline CDR1 reads MRHNA; CDR2 reads SNTAGT. Unmatched junction bases numbered 14, after V lost 10 bases and J lost 7 bases. The CDR3 sequence is CATTTKTGTGNSPLHF. In DNA form, the CDR3 reads TGTGCCACCACTACAAAAACCGGGACAGGGAATTCACCCCTCCACTTT.

The gene calls are TRBV9 and TRBJ2-3; 11 bases line up with TRBD2. Germline V gene lookup returns CDR1 SGDLS and CDR2 YYNGEE. This CDR3 is built from 19 residues. The junction had 12 bases not matched to a gene; V was cut back by 0 bases and J by 3 bases. The chain's CDR3 is CASSVAATSGVIKTDTQYF. The CDR3 bases are TGTGCCAGCAGCGTAGCTGCGACTAGCGGGGTAATTAAGACAGATACGCAGTATTTT. Complete variable domain (other parts from reference TRBV9 and TRBJ2-3): DSGVTQTPKHLITATGQRVTLRCSPRSGDLSVYWYQQSLDQGLQFLIQYYNGEERAKGNILERFSAQQFPDLHSELNLSSLELGDSALYFCASSVAATSGVIKTDTQYFGPGTRLTVL.

The chain employs TRBV28 and TRBJ2-1; D might be TRBD2 (6 bases). Germline CDR1 is MDHEN and CDR2 is SYDVKM. CDR3 length equals 16 residues. The V end lost 10 bases, the J end lost 0 bases, and 19 bases lay between the germline ends. The DNA for the CDR3 is TGTGCCATCGCCCCTGGGGGGACTCTCTCCTACAATGAGCAGTTCTTC. Translated: CAIAPGGTLSYNEQFF.

In this sample, this clone turned up once. The rearrangement links TRBV7-2 to TRBJ1-4, with D possibly matching TRBD1 (5 bases). Germline loops: CDR1 SGHTA, CDR2 FQGNSA. The V gene lost 5 bases and the J gene lost 2 bases, with 9 bases spanning the gap. The CDR3 length is 14 residues. As DNA, the CDR3 is TGTGCCAGCAGCCCCAGGGTGACTAATGAAAAACTGTTTTTT. The encoded protein is CASSPRVTNEKLFF.

This clone was found a few times. This chain joins TRBV11-2 and TRBJ1-1; D not certain. Between the trimmed V and J ends, which lost 0 bases and 5 bases, there was a span of 7 bases. This CDR3 has 13 residues. Germline-derived CDR1 and CDR2 are SGHAT and FQNNGV. The CDR3 DNA is TGTGCCAGCAGCTTAGACTCGGGGACTGAAGCTTTCTTT. It codes for CASSLDSGTEAFF.

The chain combines TRBV5-1 with TRBJ2-1; D might be TRBD2 (6 bases). The germline V gene encodes CDR1 SGHRS and CDR2 YFSETQ. CDR3 length: 15 amino acids. Trimming removed 1 base at V and 4 bases at J, with 12 bases between. The CDR3 region is CASSLTGVTYNEQFF. For the CDR3, the DNA is TGCGCCAGCAGCTTGACGGGGGTTACATACAATGAGCAGTTCTTC.

This clone turned up a few times. The chain carries TRBV18 and TRBJ2-7; 8 bases agree with TRBD2. Germline V gene data show CDR1 as KGHSH and CDR2 as LQKENI. This CDR3 is built from 14 residues. V shed 6 bases and J 5 bases; nucleotides not matched to a gene: 9. The CDR3 DNA reads TGTGCCAGCTCCCCGGGGACTAGACGGGACGAGCAGTACTTC. It is translated as CASSPGTRRDEQYF.

The rearrangement uses TRBV4-1 and TRBJ2-2, with D unclear. V was shortened by 1 base and J by 3 bases, with 9 bases between the two germline ends. This CDR3 comprises 15 residues. Germline-derived CDR1 and CDR2 are MGHRA and YSYEKL. The CDR3 is CASSQVTRHTGELFF. CDR3 nucleotide sequence: TGCGCCAGCAGCCAAGTTACACGCCACACCGGGGAGCTGTTTTTT.

This chain connects TRBV28 to TRBJ2-1; D possibly corresponds to TRBD1 (5 bases). This CDR3 comprises 15 residues. Per germline, CDR1 MDHEN and CDR2 SYDVKM. V lost 4 bases and J lost 8, with 18 bases in between. The CDR3 loop is CASSSGAPWGDEQFF. The CDR3 DNA follows: TGTGCCAGCAGTTCCGGAGCCCCCTGGGGCGATGAGCAGTTCTTC.

This chain links TRBV9 with TRBJ1-6; TRBD1 aligns across 9 bases. Germline lookup yields CDR1 SGDLS and CDR2 YYNGEE. V lost 3 bases to trimming and J lost 6 bases; unmatched junction nucleotides: 7. This CDR3 has 16 residues. In DNA form, the CDR3 reads TGTGCCAGCAGCGAACGACCGGGACAGGGTAATTCACCCCTCCACTTT. Its translation: CASSERPGQGNSPLHF.

This clone came up a few times. This sample also contains other DNA sequences that code for the same CDR3. The genes are TRBV19 and TRBJ2-7; the D gene is possibly TRBD2 (5 bases). Germline V gene data show CDR1 as LNHDA and CDR2 as SQIVND (reference sequence). The CDR3 is 11 amino acids. The V end lost 5 bases, the J end lost 4 bases, and 6 bases lay between the germline ends. CDR3 in amino acids: CASSEGYEQYF. CDR3 nucleotides: TGTGCCAGTAGTGAGGGTTACGAGCAGTACTTC.